This is a list of T cell receptor beta chains from one sample in a study of CD8 T cells in Susac syndrome. From the immunoSEQ multiplex PCR reads, TCRdb called clonotypes with MiXCR, one entry per CDR3 protein. Here the sample spans 250,000 to 300,000 distinct CDR3 sequences, about 88% being singletons. The sequenced sample consisted of CD8+ T cells from PBMCs. The receptors were gathered from a human donor with multiple sclerosis. The CDR3 runs from the conserved cysteine through the conserved F or W. The D gene is left open where the match is weak. Clone size, where shown, is once, few, many, or a class for clones that have expanded.

>NA|TRBV9|TRBJ1-1|TRBD1
CASSVEGKTGTNTEAFF
TGTGCCAGCAGCGTAGAGGGAAAGACAGGGACAAACACTGAAGCTTTCTTT
>few|TRBV7-9|TRBJ1-5|TRBD1
CASSPMTGVAQHF
TGTGCCAGCAGCCCGATGACAGGGGTAGCCCAGCATTTT
>NA|TRBV28|TRBJ1-1|NA
CASRVQENTEAFF
TGTGCCAGCAGAGTACAGGAGAACACTGAAGCTTTCTTT
>NA|TRBV10-3|TRBJ1-5|TRBD1
CATRQGSNNQPQHF
TGTGCCACGCGACAGGGCTCGAACAATCAGCCCCAGCATTTT
>NA|TRBV12-3/TRBV12-4|TRBJ2-1|TRBD2
CASSPLLAGVVDEQFF
TGTGCCAGCAGTCCCCTCCTAGCGGGAGTTGTTGATGAGCAGTTCTTC
>once|TRBV7-9|TRBJ2-3|TRBD1
CASSLEYRGDTQYF
TGTGCCAGCAGCTTAGAATACAGGGGTGATACGCAGTATTTT
>NA|TRBV6-6|TRBJ1-3|TRBD1
CASRPPDRVGNTIYF
TGTGCCAGCAGGCCCCCCGACAGGGTTGGAAACACCATATATTTT
>NA|TRBV6-1|TRBJ1-1|TRBD1
CASDRGFIKGDTEAFF
TGTGCCAGCGACAGGGGGTTTATAAAGGGGGACACTGAAGCTTTCTTT
>NA|TRBV4-1|TRBJ1-2|NA
CASSKEAVGGNGYTF
TGCGCCAGCAGCAAAGAGGCCGTAGGAGGGAATGGCTACACCTTC
>NA|TRBV6-6|TRBJ1-3|NA
CASSYLGSGNTIYF
TGTGCCAGCAGTTACCTCGGATCTGGAAACACCATATATTTT
>NA|TRBV2|TRBJ1-1|NA
CASRVRTEAFF
TGTGCCAGCAGAGTGAGAACTGAAGCTTTCTTT
>NA|TRBV4-1|TRBJ2-1|TRBD1
CASSQPGQGAFNEQFF
TGCGCCAGCAGCCAACCGGGACAGGGAGCTTTCAATGAGCAGTTCTTC
>NA|TRBV7-6|TRBJ2-7|NA
CASSQTRGSYEQYF
TGTGCCAGCAGCCAAACCAGGGGATCCTACGAGCAGTACTTC
>NA|TRBV12-3/TRBV12-4|TRBJ1-3|NA
CASSFRQFRGPRPGNTIYF
TGTGCCAGCAGTTTTAGACAATTTAGGGGTCCGCGCCCTGGAAACACCATATATTTT
>NA|TRBV9|TRBJ2-2|NA
CASSPRKTGELFF
TGTGCCAGCAGCCCACGTAAAACCGGGGAGCTGTTTTTT
>NA|TRBV7-9|TRBJ1-1|NA
CASSYGQAEAFF
TGTGCCAGCAGCTACGGGCAGGCTGAAGCTTTCTTT
>NA|TRBV14|TRBJ2-7|TRBD2
CASSQVRLAEARASYEQYF
TGTGCCAGCAGCCAAGTGCGACTAGCGGAAGCTAGGGCTTCCTACGAGCAGTACTTC
>NA|TRBV7-8|TRBJ2-1|TRBD2
CASSLEAGVREQFF
TGTGCCAGCAGCTTAGAAGCGGGAGTCCGCGAGCAGTTCTTC
>NA|TRBV16|TRBJ1-5|NA
CASSPGRGISNQPQHF
TGTGCCAGCAGCCCCGGGAGGGGGATTAGCAATCAGCCCCAGCATTTT
>NA|TRBV12-5|TRBJ2-1|NA
CASGLNNEQFF
TGTGCTAGTGGGCTCAACAATGAGCAGTTCTTC
>NA|TRBV19|TRBJ2-2|TRBD1
CASNDGTDNTGELFF
TGTGCCAGTAACGACGGGACAGATAACACCGGGGAGCTGTTTTTT
>NA|TRBV7-2|TRBJ2-7|NA
CAIRTFHYEQYF
TGTGCCATACGGACATTCCACTACGAGCAGTACTTC
>NA|TRBV7-9|TRBJ2-1|TRBD2
CASSPRLAGEVGNEQFF
TGTGCCAGCAGCCCAAGACTAGCGGGAGAGGTGGGGAATGAGCAGTTCTTC
>NA|TRBV27|TRBJ1-2|NA
CASSPGTAWNGYTF
TGTGCCAGCAGTCCAGGGACGGCCTGGAATGGCTACACCTTC
>NA|TRBV20-1|TRBJ1-2|NA
CSAKGLRGELYGYTF
TGCAGTGCTAAAGGTCTGCGGGGGGAGCTCTATGGCTACACCTTC
>NA|TRBV3-1|TRBJ2-1|TRBD2
CASSQVSSGGDNEQFF
TGTGCCAGCAGCCAAGTCTCTAGCGGGGGGGACAATGAGCAGTTCTTC